A selection of T cell receptor beta chains follows, all from one sample in a study of CD8 T cells in ankylosing spondylitis. TCRdb ran MiXCR on the 5' RACE reads and lists one entry per CDR3 protein. This table has approximately 140,000 distinct CDR3 sequences, around 9.3% appearing once. Sample: blood, either unsorted or a sorted T cell fraction (not recorded which). The receptors originated from a male donor with ankylosing spondylitis or in good health (not recorded which). Both conserved end residues are part of each CDR3. Each record gives: CDR3 DNA, CDR3 protein, V gene, D gene, J gene, clone size. The D gene is left open where the match is weak. Not every row has a clone size; where given, it reads once, few, many or a size class.

CDR3 DNA: TGCAGCGTTCAGAAGGTCGGGACAGGGAGCTCTGGGGCCAACGTCCTGACTTTC
CDR3 protein: CSVQKVGTGSSGANVLTF
V gene: TRBV29-1
D gene: TRBD1
J gene: TRBJ2-6
clone size: .

CDR3 DNA: TGTGCCAACAAGAGGTCGGGGGCCACAGATACGCAGTATTTT
CDR3 protein: CANKRSGATDTQYF
V gene: TRBV18
D gene: .
J gene: TRBJ2-3
clone size: many

CDR3 DNA: TGTGCCAGCAGCTCGGGACTAGCGGGAGTAGGGAGCACAGATACGCAGTATTTT
CDR3 protein: CASSSGLAGVGSTDTQYF
V gene: TRBV5-5
D gene: TRBD2
J gene: TRBJ2-3
clone size: many

CDR3 DNA: TGTGCCAGCAGCGTTGGTACGGGACAGGGGTTCGCCAATTCACCCCTCCACTTT
CDR3 protein: CASSVGTGQGFANSPLHF
V gene: TRBV9
D gene: TRBD1
J gene: TRBJ1-6
clone size: few

CDR3 DNA: TGTGCCAGCAGCCAAGATGGAGGGGATAACTACGAGCAGTACTTC
CDR3 protein: CASSQDGGDNYEQYF
V gene: TRBV4-2
D gene: .
J gene: TRBJ2-7
clone size: .

CDR3 DNA: TGTGCCAGCACCGGAGCGGGAGTATCCTACGAGCAGTACTTC
CDR3 protein: CASTGAGVSYEQYF
V gene: TRBV12-1
D gene: .
J gene: TRBJ2-7
clone size: few

CDR3 DNA: TGTGCCAGCAGCTTGACTTCCTCAAGCTCCTACAATGAGCAGTTCTTC
CDR3 protein: CASSLTSSSSYNEQFF
V gene: TRBV7-8
D gene: .
J gene: TRBJ2-1
clone size: many

CDR3 DNA: TGTGCCAGCAGTTTAAGCTTCCCCTCCTACGAGCAGTACTTC
CDR3 protein: CASSLSFPSYEQYF
V gene: TRBV12-3/TRBV12-4
D gene: .
J gene: TRBJ2-7
clone size: .

CDR3 DNA: TGTGCCACTAGCATTTCCTCCTACAATGAGCAGTTCTTC
CDR3 protein: CATSISSYNEQFF
V gene: TRBV6-6
D gene: .
J gene: TRBJ2-1
clone size: .

CDR3 DNA: TGCAGCGCCGTCAGACAGGGGAGAACAGATACGCAGTATTTT
CDR3 protein: CSAVRQGRTDTQYF
V gene: TRBV29-1
D gene: TRBD1
J gene: TRBJ2-3
clone size: many

CDR3 DNA: TGTGCCAGCAGCTTATCCAACAATGAGCAGTTCTTC
CDR3 protein: CASSLSNNEQFF
V gene: TRBV11-2
D gene: .
J gene: TRBJ2-1
clone size: many

CDR3 DNA: TGTGCCAGCAGTTTTATGACATACGAGCAGTACTTC
CDR3 protein: CASSFMTYEQYF
V gene: TRBV12-3/TRBV12-4
D gene: .
J gene: TRBJ2-7
clone size: .

CDR3 DNA: TGCAGTGCTAGGTCGGACAGGGCCGTTGAGCAGTTCTTC
CDR3 protein: CSARSDRAVEQFF
V gene: TRBV20-1
D gene: TRBD1
J gene: TRBJ2-1
clone size: many

CDR3 DNA: TGCAGTGCTAGATTTAGCGGGAGGGTCGTCTACGAGCAGTACTTC
CDR3 protein: CSARFSGRVVYEQYF
V gene: TRBV20-1
D gene: TRBD2
J gene: TRBJ2-7
clone size: many

CDR3 DNA: TGTGCCAGCAGTTTGGACCAGGGATTGGAGCAGTTCTTC
CDR3 protein: CASSLDQGLEQFF
V gene: TRBV12-3/TRBV12-4
D gene: .
J gene: TRBJ2-1
clone size: many

CDR3 DNA: TGTGCCTGGAGTCCAGGACAGGGCTACGAGCAGTACTTC
CDR3 protein: CAWSPGQGYEQYF
V gene: TRBV30
D gene: TRBD1
J gene: TRBJ2-7
clone size: few

CDR3 DNA: TGCAGTGCCCGCCCCGTCGGGACCGGGGAGCTGTTTTTT
CDR3 protein: CSARPVGTGELFF
V gene: TRBV20-1
D gene: .
J gene: TRBJ2-2
clone size: many

CDR3 DNA: TGTGCCAGCAGCTCCCTCACGGACAGGGGCGGAGACAATGAGCAGTTCTTC
CDR3 protein: CASSSLTDRGGDNEQFF
V gene: TRBV5-6
D gene: TRBD1
J gene: TRBJ2-1
clone size: many

CDR3 DNA: TGTGCCAGCAGCTTAGCGCGCGGGTCCTACAATGAGCAGTTCTTC
CDR3 protein: CASSLARGSYNEQFF
V gene: TRBV7-2
D gene: .
J gene: TRBJ2-1
clone size: many

CDR3 DNA: TGTGCCAGCAGTGGCGGGACTAGCGGCTTTTACAATGAGCAGTTCTTC
CDR3 protein: CASSGGTSGFYNEQFF
V gene: TRBV4-2
D gene: TRBD2
J gene: TRBJ2-1
clone size: .

CDR3 DNA: TGCAGTGCTAGAGGAGGAGGCAGGGCTGTCAACATTCAGTACTTC
CDR3 protein: CSARGGGRAVNIQYF
V gene: TRBV20-1
D gene: .
J gene: TRBJ2-4
clone size: many

CDR3 DNA: TGCAGTGCCATCTCTGGGGACAGTAGAATATCATACAATGACGAGCAGTACTTC
CDR3 protein: CSAISGDSRISYNDEQYF
V gene: TRBV20-1
D gene: TRBD1
J gene: TRBJ2-7
clone size: many

CDR3 DNA: TGTGCCAGCAGCTCCGGACAGGGGCGGGTCACCGGGGAGCTGTTTTTT
CDR3 protein: CASSSGQGRVTGELFF
V gene: TRBV5-5
D gene: TRBD1
J gene: TRBJ2-2
clone size: few

CDR3 DNA: TGCACCAGCAGCCAGGACCCCGGGACAGGGGAAGAGACCCAGTACTTC
CDR3 protein: CTSSQDPGTGEETQYF
V gene: TRBV4-3
D gene: TRBD1
J gene: TRBJ2-5
clone size: .

CDR3 DNA: TGCAGCGTCGAGACAGCTTTCCAAGAGACCCAGTACTTC
CDR3 protein: CSVETAFQETQYF
V gene: TRBV29-1
D gene: .
J gene: TRBJ2-5
clone size: many

CDR3 DNA: TGCAGTGCTAGAGACAATCAGGGTATAGAGATTGCGGGTGAGCAGTTCTTC
CDR3 protein: CSARDNQGIEIAGEQFF
V gene: TRBV20-1
D gene: .
J gene: TRBJ2-1
clone size: many

CDR3 DNA: TGCAGTGCTAGGACTGCGGGAGCCTTCTACGAGCAGTACTTC
CDR3 protein: CSARTAGAFYEQYF
V gene: TRBV20-1
D gene: TRBD2
J gene: TRBJ2-7
clone size: many

CDR3 DNA: TGTGCCAGCAGCTTACTAAGCTCCACGAACTATGGCTACACCTTC
CDR3 protein: CASSLLSSTNYGYTF
V gene: TRBV7-9
D gene: .
J gene: TRBJ1-2
clone size: many

CDR3 DNA: TGCGCCAGCAGCCAACTTCTAGCGGGAGTTACGTACAATGAGCAGTTCTTC
CDR3 protein: CASSQLLAGVTYNEQFF
V gene: TRBV4-1
D gene: TRBD2
J gene: TRBJ2-1
clone size: few

CDR3 DNA: TGCTGTGCTAGCCCCCCACTAGCGGGAGGGCCTCATGAGCAGTTCTTC
CDR3 protein: CCASPPLAGGPHEQFF
V gene: TRBV20-1
D gene: TRBD2
J gene: TRBJ2-1
clone size: .

CDR3 DNA: TGTGCCAGCAGCGGGGACAGGGGGTCAGCCTACGAGCAGTACTTC
CDR3 protein: CASSGDRGSAYEQYF
V gene: TRBV12-3/TRBV12-4
D gene: TRBD1
J gene: TRBJ2-7
clone size: .

CDR3 DNA: TGCAGCGCCGGCCGTTTAGCGGGGTTCACAGATACGCAGTATTTT
CDR3 protein: CSAGRLAGFTDTQYF
V gene: TRBV29-1
D gene: TRBD2
J gene: TRBJ2-3
clone size: few

CDR3 DNA: TGTGCCAGCAGCTTCACAGGGCAAGAGACCCAGTACTTC
CDR3 protein: CASSFTGQETQYF
V gene: TRBV7-9
D gene: .
J gene: TRBJ2-5
clone size: many

CDR3 DNA: TGTGCCAGCAGTGGCCCCCTCGCAACTAATGAAAAACTGTTTTTT
CDR3 protein: CASSGPLATNEKLFF
V gene: TRBV2
D gene: .
J gene: TRBJ1-4
clone size: .

CDR3 DNA: TGTGCCATCGACGACCCGGAGAGGGCAGATACGCAGTATTTT
CDR3 protein: CAIDDPERADTQYF
V gene: TRBV10-3
D gene: .
J gene: TRBJ2-3
clone size: .

CDR3 DNA: TGCGCCAGCAGCGGGCCTCAGGGTCATCAAGAGACCCAGTACTTC
CDR3 protein: CASSGPQGHQETQYF
V gene: TRBV5-1
D gene: .
J gene: TRBJ2-5
clone size: .

CDR3 DNA: TGTGCCAGCAGTTCAGGACTAGCCGGGGGAGATGAGCAGTTCTTC
CDR3 protein: CASSSGLAGGDEQFF
V gene: TRBV12-3/TRBV12-4
D gene: TRBD2
J gene: TRBJ2-1
clone size: many

CDR3 DNA: TGCAGCGTTGAGGTGGTGGGGAAAACAAGGGAAGGCTACGAGCAGTACTTC
CDR3 protein: CSVEVVGKTREGYEQYF
V gene: TRBV29-1
D gene: .
J gene: TRBJ2-7
clone size: many

CDR3 DNA: TGTGCCAGCAGCTGGGGGATAAAGCGGGAGGACACCGGGGAGCTGTTTTTT
CDR3 protein: CASSWGIKREDTGELFF
V gene: TRBV7-6
D gene: TRBD2
J gene: TRBJ2-2
clone size: many

CDR3 DNA: TGCGCCAGCAGCTTCACCGGGACAGAAGCTTTCTTT
CDR3 protein: CASSFTGTEAFF
V gene: TRBV5-1
D gene: .
J gene: TRBJ1-1
clone size: few

CDR3 DNA: TGTGCCAGCAGTCGCGACACAGGGGCGGGATCCTACGAGCAGTACTTC
CDR3 protein: CASSRDTGAGSYEQYF
V gene: TRBV7-2
D gene: .
J gene: TRBJ2-7
clone size: .

CDR3 DNA: TGTGCCAGCAGTCGCAGGGGCTGGACTGGAAACACCATATATTTT
CDR3 protein: CASSRRGWTGNTIYF
V gene: TRBV12-3/TRBV12-4
D gene: .
J gene: TRBJ1-3
clone size: .

CDR3 DNA: TGTGCCAGCTCACCAACCGGGGTCGGGGAGCTGTTTTTT
CDR3 protein: CASSPTGVGELFF
V gene: TRBV18
D gene: .
J gene: TRBJ2-2
clone size: many

CDR3 DNA: TGTTCCAGCGGCCGACAGGGTTTCGACGAGCAGTACTTC
CDR3 protein: CSSGRQGFDEQYF
V gene: TRBV5-5
D gene: TRBD1
J gene: TRBJ2-7
clone size: few